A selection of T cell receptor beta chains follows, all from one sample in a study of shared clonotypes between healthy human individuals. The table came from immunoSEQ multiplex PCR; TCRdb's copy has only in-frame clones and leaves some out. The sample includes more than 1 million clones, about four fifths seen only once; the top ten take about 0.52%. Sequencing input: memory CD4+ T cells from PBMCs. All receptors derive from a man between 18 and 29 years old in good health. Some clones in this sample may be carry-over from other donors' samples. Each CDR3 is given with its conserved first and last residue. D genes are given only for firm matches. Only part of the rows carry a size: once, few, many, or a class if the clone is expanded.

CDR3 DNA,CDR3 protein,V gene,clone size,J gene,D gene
TGTGCCAGCAGCTTGGGTGGGACAGAAAACTATGGCTACACCTTC,CASSLGGTENYGYTF,TRBV5-4,.,TRBJ1-2,TRBD1
TGTGCCAGCCAGAACGGGGGCGAAGAGACCCAGTACTTC,CASQNGGEETQYF,TRBV6-6,.,TRBJ2-5,.
TGTGCCAGCAGCGAAGGGACTAGCGGAAGCTCCTACAATGAGCAGTTCTTC,CASSEGTSGSSYNEQFF,TRBV9,few,TRBJ2-1,TRBD2
TGCGCCAGCAGCCAAGGAACGCAGCCACTGGGGTCTAATGAAAAACTGTTTTTT,CASSQGTQPLGSNEKLFF,TRBV4-1,.,TRBJ1-4,.
TGTGCCTGGAGTGTAAAAGGGTTGAACACTGAAGCTTTCTTT,CAWSVKGLNTEAFF,TRBV30,.,TRBJ1-1,.
TGTGCCAGCAGCTCAAGACAGAGCACAGATACGCAGTATTTT,CASSSRQSTDTQYF,TRBV11-3,.,TRBJ2-3,.
TGCGCCAGCAGTTCTCCCGGGACAGGGAGCGACGAGCAGTACTTC,CASSSPGTGSDEQYF,TRBV6-6,.,TRBJ2-7,TRBD1
TGTGCCAGCAGTTTCAGGACAAGTGGAACCGGGGAGCTGTTTTTT,CASSFRTSGTGELFF,TRBV6-5,.,TRBJ2-2,.
TGTGCCAGCAGTTTAGAGGGCGCGAACACCGGGGAGCTGTTTTTT,CASSLEGANTGELFF,TRBV27,.,TRBJ2-2,.
TGCGCCAGCAGCTTGGAGGGGGGAGAAGTAGATACGCAGTATTTT,CASSLEGGEVDTQYF,TRBV5-1,.,TRBJ2-3,.
TGTGCCACCGGGGGCGGAGGGAATCCGTCTGGAAACACCATATATTTT,CATGGGGNPSGNTIYF,TRBV28,.,TRBJ1-3,.
TGCGCCAGCAGCCCCCTACCGGGGGTTCATGAGCAGTTCTTC,CASSPLPGVHEQFF,TRBV5-1,.,TRBJ2-1,.
TGCGCCAGCAGCCGTCAGGGGAGCCAAGAGACCCAGTACTTC,CASSRQGSQETQYF,TRBV5-1,.,TRBJ2-5,.
TGTGCCATCAGTGAGCCAGGGGGCACTGAAGCTTTCTTT,CAISEPGGTEAFF,TRBV10-3,few,TRBJ1-1,TRBD1
TGTGCCAGCTCACCTGTCGGACAGGGGGCTTACAATGAGCAGTTCTTC,CASSPVGQGAYNEQFF,TRBV18,.,TRBJ2-1,TRBD1
TGTGCCAGCAGGGAGACAGGGAGCAATGAAAAACTGTTTTTT,CASRETGSNEKLFF,TRBV6-6,.,TRBJ1-4,TRBD1